These 3 T cell receptor beta chains originate from one sample sequenced in a study of blood T cell repertoires in COVID-19. Sequenced by immunoSEQ multiplex PCR; TCRdb stores in-frame clones only, minus some. The table has fewer than 350,000 clones, roughly 90% seen once. The sample comprised peripheral blood. Every receptor here comes from a woman in her 30s with COVID-19, enrolled during active disease.

The rearrangement uses TRBV18 and TRBJ1-1; no clear D gene. The V gene's germline CDR1 is KGHSH and CDR2 LQKENI. CDR3 length equals 14 residues. The ends were cut back, 2 bases at V and 0 bases at J, with 7 bases in the middle. CDR3 bases: TGTGCCAGCTCACCAGAGGGCCTGAACACTGAAGCTTTCTTT. Protein sequence: CASSPEGLNTEAFF.

This clone was detected only once. This chain links TRBV5-1 with TRBJ2-1; TRBD1 matches 7 bases. V was pared by 3 bases and J by 5 bases, with 5 bases of the junction left unmatched. CDR1 is SGHRS, CDR2 YFSETQ, per germline. CDR3 size: 14 residues. In nucleotides, the CDR3 is TGCGCCAGCAGCTCGGGACAGACAAACAATGAGCAGTTCTTC. Translation gives CASSSGQTNNEQFF.

This chain links TRBV30 with TRBJ1-4; TRBD1 matches 12 bases. The CDR3 is made up of 16 amino acids. Germline trimming cut 2 bases from V and 8 bases from J; bases unmatched to any gene: 9. Per germline, CDR1 GTSNPN and CDR2 SVGIG (reference sequence). CDR3 residues: CAWSTGTGGAGEKLFF. CDR3 DNA sequence: TGTGCCTGGAGTACCGGGACAGGGGGCGCCGGAGAAAAACTGTTTTTT.